A single T cell receptor beta chain is shown here with its context. Its antigen is unidentified. Investigators reverse transcribed all isolated RNA, so they sequenced expressed TCRB transcripts. Assay used: immunoSEQ multiplex PCR; TCRdb lists only in-frame clones, some missing. The sample consists of around 400,000 clones, 10% to 15% of them appearing once. The data were obtained in a study of beta chain features in type 1 diabetes. Study context: Regarding age, gender and cell yields, patients proved similar to healthy donors.

Whole-study findings and limits: Cells carrying high TCR expression could end up over-represented when cDNA is sequenced. Shorter TCRB CDR3s, moderately but significantly so, marked every one of the four CD4+ subsets in Type 1 diabetes patients.

Germline V gives CDR1 SGHTA, CDR2 FQGTGA. Trimming took off 2 bases at V and 7 bases at J, with 9 bases between the two ends. The CDR3 spans 14 residues. The clonotype was recovered from a man between 18 and 29 years old in good health. Sequenced input: naive CD4+ T cells from blood. V usage is TRBV7-3 and J usage is TRBJ1-6, with D unclear. CDR3 nucleotides: TGTGCCAGCAGCTTATCCGGGGTGAATTCACCCCTCCACTTT. Translated, it gives CASSLSGVNSPLHF.